The rows below give T cell receptor beta chains drawn from one sample of a study of T cells in Graves' hyperthyroidism and ophthalmopathy. TCRdb ran MiXCR on the multiplex PCR reads and lists one entry per CDR3 protein. The table has around 350,000 distinct CDR3 sequences, roughly 15% seen once. Sequencing was carried out using blood. Source of these receptors: a woman in her 30s with Graves' ophthalmopathy. CDR3s include the opening cysteine and the closing phenylalanine or tryptophan. D genes are given only for firm matches. The size field is filled for only some rows; it gives once, few, many or a size class.

>TRBV15|.|TRBJ2-3|.
CATNHPGRTDTQYF
TGTGCCACCAACCACCCGGGGCGCACAGATACGCAGTATTTT
>TRBV7-9|many|TRBJ1-5|TRBD1
CASSLGDRDNQPQHF
TGTGCCAGCAGCTTAGGGGACAGGGACAATCAGCCCCAGCATTTT
>TRBV6-2/TRBV6-3|many|TRBJ2-5|TRBD1
CASSLRGSGETQYF
TGTGCCAGCAGCCTCAGGGGGTCTGGAGAGACCCAGTACTTC
>TRBV7-2|.|TRBJ2-3|TRBD1
CASKSGTGFDGTDTQYF
TGTGCCAGCAAATCCGGGACAGGGTTCGATGGCACAGATACGCAGTATTTT
>TRBV29-1|few|TRBJ2-5|.
CSVEYGVQETQYF
TGCAGCGTTGAATACGGGGTTCAAGAGACCCAGTACTTC
>TRBV29-1|.|TRBJ2-7|TRBD1
CSVEFRDRPYEQYF
TGCAGCGTTGAGTTCCGGGACAGGCCCTACGAGCAGTACTTC
>TRBV12-3/TRBV12-4|few|TRBJ2-3|TRBD2
CASSYLAGSTDTQYF
TGTGCCAGCAGTTATCTAGCGGGGAGCACAGATACGCAGTATTTT
>TRBV20-1|.|TRBJ1-4|TRBD1
CSARQTRQGGEKLFF
TGCAGTGCTAGACAGACGCGACAGGGGGGTGAAAAACTGTTTTTT
>TRBV19|.|TRBJ2-7|.
CASSIKEGLIYEQYF
TGTGCCAGTAGTATTAAGGAAGGACTGATTTACGAGCAGTACTTC
>TRBV9|.|TRBJ1-1|.
CASSVAQNTEAFF
TGTGCCAGCAGCGTTGCACAGAACACTGAAGCTTTCTTT
>TRBV5-1|.|TRBJ2-1|.
CASSLDGTTGYNEQFF
TGCGCCAGCAGCTTAGACGGGACGACAGGATACAATGAGCAGTTCTTC
>TRBV28|many|TRBJ1-5|.
CASNLWDMGNQPQHF
TGTGCCAGCAACCTATGGGACATGGGCAATCAGCCCCAGCATTTT
>TRBV7-3|many|TRBJ1-1|.
CASSRQENTEAFF
TGTGCCAGCAGCCGACAGGAGAACACTGAAGCTTTCTTT
>TRBV5-5|.|TRBJ1-4|.
CASSDQPTTNEKLFF
TGTGCCAGCAGCGATCAGCCAACAACTAATGAAAAACTGTTTTTT
>TRBV11-3|.|TRBJ1-1|.
CASSSDSGTEAFF
TGTGCCAGCAGCTCGGACAGTGGAACTGAAGCTTTCTTT
>TRBV30|many|TRBJ2-5|.
CAWSLVGGGETQYF
TGTGCCTGGAGTCTGGTCGGGGGCGGGGAGACCCAGTACTTC
>TRBV12-3/TRBV12-4|many|TRBJ2-7|TRBD1
CASSGDRDGAYEQYF
TGTGCCAGCAGTGGAGACAGGGACGGGGCCTACGAGCAGTACTTC
>TRBV7-8|many|TRBJ2-2|.
CASNIPGDTGELFF
TGTGCCAGCAACATCCCAGGGGACACCGGGGAGCTGTTTTTT
>TRBV12-3/TRBV12-4|many|TRBJ1-1|.
CASRTNPWDMNTEAFF
TGTGCCAGCAGAACGAACCCGTGGGATATGAACACTGAAGCTTTCTTT